This record covers a single TCR beta chain. The data belong to a study of T cell clones after liver transplantation. The CDR3 totals 17 residues. Germline V lookup: CDR1 MGHRA, CDR2 YSYEKL. V lost 1 base and J lost 5; bases outside the gene matches: 9. Produced via immunoSEQ multiplex PCR; TCRdb's table is partial and in-frame only. The sample includes 72,000 or so clones, 70% to 90% of them seen just once. This sequence joins TRBV4-1 and TRBJ2-1; TRBD2 aligns across 9 bases. The starting material was CD4+ T cells from blood, obtained at the 22-month timepoint. The receptor was isolated from a human patient who received a liver transplant. Part of the T cells may come from the graft donor. The CDR3 DNA reads TGCGCCAGCAGCCAAGCCCGTTCAAGCGGGGGGAACAATGAGCAGTTCTTC. Residues: CASSQARSSGGNNEQFF.